Below are 18 T cell receptor beta chains sequenced from a single sample in a study of blood T cell repertoires in COVID-19. Profiled with immunoSEQ multiplex PCR; TCRdb holds only in-frame clones, not every one. The sample includes some 87,000 clones, under 90% seen only once; the top ten take 3% to 4%. The sequenced sample consisted of peripheral blood. The receptors were sampled from a woman in her sixties or seventies with acute or convalescent COVID-19.

The chain carries TRBV9 and TRBJ2-3; D may be TRBD2 (5 bases). Trimming took off 4 bases at V and 0 bases at J, with 12 bases between the two ends. The germline CDR1 and CDR2 sequences are SGDLS and YYNGEE. This CDR3 is built from 15 residues. The CDR3: CASSPTTTSTDTQYF. Here the CDR3 DNA reads TGTGCCAGCAGCCCGACTACCACTAGCACAGATACGCAGTATTTT.

This clone occurred a few times. V gene TRBV5-6 combines with J gene TRBJ2-7; D not resolved. The CDR3 contains 12 residues. V was pared by 3 bases and J by 4 bases, with 8 bases between. Germline assignment: CDR1 SGHDT and CDR2 YYEEEE. The CDR3 protein is CASSSSRYEQYF. As DNA, the CDR3 is TGTGCCAGCAGCTCATCGCGGTACGAGCAGTACTTC.

The chain employs TRBV12-3 or TRBV12-4 and TRBJ1-6; D is unresolved. This CDR3 contains 13 residues. V gave up 4 bases and J gave up 7 bases, with 8 bases separating them. This CDR3 is CASSSIPNSPLHF. The DNA for the CDR3 is TGTGCCAGCAGTTCAATTCCAAATTCACCCCTCCACTTT.

The J gene is TRBJ2-7, the V gene TRBV4-2; TRBD2 aligns across 13 bases. The V segment lost 3 bases and the J segment 5 bases; nucleotides outside the gene matches: 16. Germline CDR1 and CDR2: LGHNA and YNFKEQ. The CDR3 has 19 amino acids. CDR3 residues: CASSHPTSGRAWGSDEQYF. DNA of the CDR3: TGTGCCAGCAGCCACCCCACTAGCGGGAGGGCCTGGGGTTCCGACGAGCAGTACTTC.

The V call is TRBV5-1, the J call TRBJ1-2; 11 bases are a match to TRBD1. The CDR3 sequence is 17 residues long. CDR1 and CDR2 from the germline V gene are SGHRS and YFSETQ. The V gene end was trimmed by 2 bases and the J gene end by 2 bases; junction bases not matched to a gene: 8. CDR3 in amino acids: CASSFGTGGGYNYGYTF. DNA of the CDR3: TGCGCCAGCAGCTTCGGGACAGGGGGTGGTTACAACTATGGCTACACCTTC.

J is TRBJ1-1 and V is TRBV28; weak D call: TRBD1 (6 bases). The CDR3 consists of 12 residues. Germline V lookup: CDR1 MDHEN, CDR2 SYDVKM. The V end was cut by 6 bases, the J end by 7 bases, with 12 bases between. DNA for the CDR3: TGTGCCAGCAGGAGGGGGGACTATGAAGCTTTCTTT. This translates into CASRRGDYEAFF.

The rearrangement uses TRBV6-5 and TRBJ1-1; D gene uncertain. The germline gives CDR1 MNHEY, CDR2 SVGAGI. The CDR3 runs 15 residues. V lost 7 bases to trimming and J lost 3 bases, with 18 bases between them. CDR3 loop: CASMIGLDMDTEAFF. CDR3 DNA: TGTGCCAGCATGATCGGGTTAGATATGGACACTGAAGCTTTCTTT.

V and J are TRBV6-5 and TRBJ1-4; D is unresolved. Trimming shortened V by 6 bases and J by 0 bases, and 11 bases separated the two germline ends. The CDR3 loop spans 15 amino acids. CDR1 and CDR2 from the germline V gene are MNHEY and SVGAGI. This CDR3 reads CASRRPGATNEKLFF. Here the CDR3 DNA reads TGTGCCAGCAGAAGGCCGGGTGCAACTAATGAAAAACTGTTTTTT.

This chain links TRBV6-5 with TRBJ1-5; TRBD1 matches 9 bases. CDR3 length: 14 residues. The J segment lost 3 bases and the V segment lost 6 bases, leaving 3 bases of the junction unmatched. CDR1 MNHEY and CDR2 SVGAGI come from the germline V gene. CDR3 in amino acids: CASRGQGINQPQHF. The CDR3, as DNA: TGTGCCAGCAGAGGACAGGGGATCAATCAGCCCCAGCATTTT.

This chain joins TRBV30 and TRBJ1-5; TRBD1 matches at 8 bases. The CDR3 consists of 15 residues. The J segment lost 6 bases and the V segment lost 5 bases, leaving 12 bases of the junction unmatched. In germline, CDR1 is GTSNPN, CDR2 SVGIG (reference sequence). In nucleotides, the CDR3 is TGTGCCTGGGCCTCGACAGGGGTGGTTGCTCAGCCCCAGCATTTT. Amino acids: CAWASTGVVAQPQHF.

Here the CDR3 reads CASSYYTGTAQETQYF. The CDR3 bases are TGTGCCAGCAGTTACTACACCGGGACAGCCCAAGAGACCCAGTACTTC. The rearrangement joins TRBV6-5 to TRBJ2-5; TRBD1 matches 7 bases. This CDR3 is built from 16 residues. Germline CDR1 and CDR2: MNHEY and SVGAGI. Losses at the gene ends were 1 base for V and 1 base for J; bases not matched to a gene: 6.

The chain uses TRBV15 and TRBJ2-7, with 13 bases identical to TRBD2. With V trimmed by 1 base and J by 2 bases, 2 bases remained unmatched. Per germline, CDR1 LNHNV and CDR2 YYDKDF (reference sequence). This CDR3 region has 16 residues. CDR3 sequence: CATSRGLAGGTYEQYV. DNA of the CDR3: TGTGCCACCAGCAGAGGACTAGCGGGGGGTACCTACGAGCAGTACGTC.

The CDR3: CASSIAAGSYEQYF. The CDR3 nucleotides are TGTGCCAGTAGTATAGCGGCAGGGTCCTACGAGCAGTACTTC. The chain combines TRBV19 with TRBJ2-7, with D perhaps matching TRBD1 (5 bases). This CDR3 region has 14 residues. Deletions cut 1 base from V and 1 base from J, with 8 bases between. Germline-derived CDR1 and CDR2 are LNHDA and SQIVND (reference sequence).

The chain carries TRBV11-3 and TRBJ2-7, with D tentatively TRBD2 (6 bases). Trimming took off 0 bases at V and 0 bases at J, with 18 bases between the two ends. The CDR3 is 18 amino acids. The V gene's germline CDR1 is SGHNT and CDR2 YENEEA. The DNA for the CDR3 is TGTGCCAGCAGCTTAGATCTCGTGGGCGGGGAGAGCTCCTACGAGCAGTACGTC. It is translated as CASSLDLVGGESSYEQYV.

V and J are TRBV28 and TRBJ1-5, with D perhaps matching TRBD1 (6 bases). The CDR3 covers 15 residues. The ends were cut back, 8 bases at V and 1 base at J, with 15 bases in the middle. Germline assignment: CDR1 MDHEN and CDR2 SYDVKM. The CDR3 spells CASESGGRSNQPQHF. CDR3 coding DNA: TGTGCCAGCGAGTCGGGGGGGCGAAGCAATCAGCCCCAGCATTTT. The complete variable domain, with remaining parts taken from reference TRBV28 and TRBJ1-5, reads DVKVTQSSRYLVKRTGEKVFLECVQDMDHENMFWYRQDPGLGLRLIYFSYDVKMKEKGDIPEGYSVSREKKERFSLILESASTNQTSMYLCASESGGRSNQPQHFGDGTRLSIL.

A single count supports this clone. The rearrangement uses TRBV5-1 and TRBJ2-7; 9 bases are shared with TRBD1. This CDR3 region has 16 residues. Germline CDR1 SGHRS, CDR2 YFSETQ. V lost 0 bases and J lost 3; bases outside the gene matches: 7. Here the CDR3 DNA reads TGCGCCAGCAGCTTGGATCTCGGGACAGGGTTCTACGAGCAGTACGTC. This translates into CASSLDLGTGFYEQYV.

The chain has TRBV29-1 and TRBJ2-1; no clear D. Between the trimmed V and J ends, which lost 3 bases and 0 bases, there was a span of 12 bases. Germline V gives CDR1 SQVTM, CDR2 ANQGSEA. The CDR3 is 15 amino acids. CDR3 residues: CSVERSESSYNEQFF. DNA for the CDR3: TGCAGCGTTGAGCGGTCCGAGTCCTCCTACAATGAGCAGTTCTTC.

This clone was observed a few times. The chain links TRBV5-1 to TRBJ2-1; TRBD2 aligns across 10 bases. Germline CDR1 is SGHRS and CDR2 is YFSETQ. The CDR3 sequence is 15 residues long. Trimming at V came to 4 bases and at J to 3 bases, leaving 4 bases not matched to a gene. CDR3 sequence reads: CASSLLAGNYNEQFF. The DNA of the CDR3 is TGCGCCAGCAGCCTACTAGCGGGAAACTACAATGAGCAGTTCTTC.